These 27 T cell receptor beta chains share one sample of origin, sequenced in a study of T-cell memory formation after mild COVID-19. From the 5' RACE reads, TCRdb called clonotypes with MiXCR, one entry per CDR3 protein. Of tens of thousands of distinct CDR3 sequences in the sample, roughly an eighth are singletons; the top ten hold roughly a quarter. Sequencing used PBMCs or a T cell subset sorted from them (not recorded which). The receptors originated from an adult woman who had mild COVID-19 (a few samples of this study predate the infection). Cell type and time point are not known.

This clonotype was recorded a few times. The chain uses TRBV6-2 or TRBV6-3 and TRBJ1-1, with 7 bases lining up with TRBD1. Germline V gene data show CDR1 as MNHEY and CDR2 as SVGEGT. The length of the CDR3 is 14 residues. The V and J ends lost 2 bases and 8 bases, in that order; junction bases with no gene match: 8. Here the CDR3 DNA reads TGTGCCAGCAGTTACGCCGGCAGGGGGATAGAAGCTTTCTTT. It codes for CASSYAGRGIEAFF.

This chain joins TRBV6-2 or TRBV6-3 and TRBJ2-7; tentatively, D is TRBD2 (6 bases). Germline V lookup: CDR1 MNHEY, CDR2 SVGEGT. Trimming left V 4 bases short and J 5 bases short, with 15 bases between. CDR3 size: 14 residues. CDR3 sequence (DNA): TGTGCCAGCAGTTCCACGAGGAGGGAGGACGAGCAGTACTTC. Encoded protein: CASSSTRREDEQYF.

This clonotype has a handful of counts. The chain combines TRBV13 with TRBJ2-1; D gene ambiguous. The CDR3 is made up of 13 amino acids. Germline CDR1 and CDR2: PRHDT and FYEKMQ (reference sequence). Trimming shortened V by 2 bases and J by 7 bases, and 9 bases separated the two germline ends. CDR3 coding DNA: TGTGCCAGCAGCTTACCCATCGGGAATGAGCAGTTCTTC. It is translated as CASSLPIGNEQFF.

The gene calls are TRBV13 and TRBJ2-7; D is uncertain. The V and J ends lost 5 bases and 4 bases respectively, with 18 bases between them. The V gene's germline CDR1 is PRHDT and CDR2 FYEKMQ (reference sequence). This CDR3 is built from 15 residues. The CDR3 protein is CASSIRVSSLYEQYF. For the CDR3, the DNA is TGTGCCAGCAGCATAAGGGTCTCGAGCCTTTACGAGCAGTACTTC.

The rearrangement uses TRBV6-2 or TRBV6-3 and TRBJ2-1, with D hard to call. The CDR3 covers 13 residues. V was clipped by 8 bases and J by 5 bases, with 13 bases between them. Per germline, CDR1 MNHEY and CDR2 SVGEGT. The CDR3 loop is CASAGVKHNEQFF. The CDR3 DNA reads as TGTGCCAGCGCAGGAGTAAAACACAATGAGCAGTTCTTC.

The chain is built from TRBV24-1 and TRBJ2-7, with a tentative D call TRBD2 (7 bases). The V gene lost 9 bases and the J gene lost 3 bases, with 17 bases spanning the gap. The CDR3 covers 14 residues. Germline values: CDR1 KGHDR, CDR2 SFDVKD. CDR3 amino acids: CATQQGGGIYEQYF. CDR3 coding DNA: TGTGCCACCCAACAGGGAGGGGGTATCTACGAGCAGTACTTC.

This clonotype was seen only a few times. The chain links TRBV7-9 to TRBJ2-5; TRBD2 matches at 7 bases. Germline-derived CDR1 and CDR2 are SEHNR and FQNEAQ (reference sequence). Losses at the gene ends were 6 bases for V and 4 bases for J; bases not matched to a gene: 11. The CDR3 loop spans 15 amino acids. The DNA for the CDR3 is TGTGCCAGCAGTTCCGGGGGGTTGTTCCCAGAGACCCAGTACTTC. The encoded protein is CASSSGGLFPETQYF.

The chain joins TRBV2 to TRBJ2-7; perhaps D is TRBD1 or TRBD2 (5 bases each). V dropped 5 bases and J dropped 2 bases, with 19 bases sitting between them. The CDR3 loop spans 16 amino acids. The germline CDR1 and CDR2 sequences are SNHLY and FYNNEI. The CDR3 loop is CASSSAHGTHTYEQYF. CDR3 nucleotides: TGTGCCAGCAGTTCTGCCCACGGGACCCATACCTACGAGCAGTACTTC.

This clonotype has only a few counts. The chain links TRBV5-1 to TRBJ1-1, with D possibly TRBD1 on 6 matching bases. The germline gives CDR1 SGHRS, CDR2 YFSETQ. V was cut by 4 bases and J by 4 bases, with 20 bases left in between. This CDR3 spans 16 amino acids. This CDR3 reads CASSPGTTGGGTEAFF. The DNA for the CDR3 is TGCGCCAGCAGCCCCGGGACAACAGGAGGTGGCACTGAAGCTTTCTTT.

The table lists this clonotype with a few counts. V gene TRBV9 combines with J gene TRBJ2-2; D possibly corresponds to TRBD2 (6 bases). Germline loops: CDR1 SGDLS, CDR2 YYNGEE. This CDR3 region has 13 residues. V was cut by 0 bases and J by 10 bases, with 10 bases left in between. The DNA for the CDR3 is TGTGCCAGCAGCGTAGTGGAGGGGCCGGAGCTGTTTTTT. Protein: CASSVVEGPELFF.

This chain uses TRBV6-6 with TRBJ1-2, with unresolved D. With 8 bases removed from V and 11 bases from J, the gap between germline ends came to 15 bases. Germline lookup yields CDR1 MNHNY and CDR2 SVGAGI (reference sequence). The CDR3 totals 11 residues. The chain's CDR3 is CASRHDYRYTF. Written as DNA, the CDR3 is TGTGCCAGCCGACATGATTATAGATACACCTTC.

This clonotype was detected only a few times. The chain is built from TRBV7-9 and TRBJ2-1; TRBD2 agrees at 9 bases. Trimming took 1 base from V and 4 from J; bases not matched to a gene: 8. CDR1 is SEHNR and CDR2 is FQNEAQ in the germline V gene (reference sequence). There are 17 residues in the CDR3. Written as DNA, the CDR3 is TGTGCCAGCAGCTTAGTTCAAGTGCGGGAGGGATACAATGAGCAGTTCTTC. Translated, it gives CASSLVQVREGYNEQFF.

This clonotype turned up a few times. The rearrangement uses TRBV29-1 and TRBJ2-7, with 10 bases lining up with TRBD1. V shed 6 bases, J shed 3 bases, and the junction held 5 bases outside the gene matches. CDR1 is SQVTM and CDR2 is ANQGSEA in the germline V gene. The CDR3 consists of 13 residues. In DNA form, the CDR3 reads TGCAGCGTCGTGGACAGGGGGAACTACGAGCAGTACTTC. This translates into CSVVDRGNYEQYF.

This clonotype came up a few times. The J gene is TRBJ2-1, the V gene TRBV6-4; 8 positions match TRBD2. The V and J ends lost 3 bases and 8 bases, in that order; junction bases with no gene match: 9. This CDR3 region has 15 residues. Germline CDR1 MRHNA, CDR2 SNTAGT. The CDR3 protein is CASSEERGFGYEQFF. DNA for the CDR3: TGTGCCAGCAGTGAAGAGCGGGGGTTTGGGTATGAGCAGTTCTTC.

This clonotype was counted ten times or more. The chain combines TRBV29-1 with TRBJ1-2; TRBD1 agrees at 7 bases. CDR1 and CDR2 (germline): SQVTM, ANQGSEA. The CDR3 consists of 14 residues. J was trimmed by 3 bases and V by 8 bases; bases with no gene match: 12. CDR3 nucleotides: TGCAGCATTCGAACAGGGGCTGCCTACTATGGCTACACCTTC. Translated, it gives CSIRTGAAYYGYTF.

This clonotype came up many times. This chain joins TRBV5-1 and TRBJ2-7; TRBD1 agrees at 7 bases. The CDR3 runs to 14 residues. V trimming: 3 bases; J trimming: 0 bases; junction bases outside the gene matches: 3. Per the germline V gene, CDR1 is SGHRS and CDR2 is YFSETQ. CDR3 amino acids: CASSWDSLSYEQYF. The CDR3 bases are TGCGCCAGCAGCTGGGACAGCCTCTCCTACGAGCAGTACTTC.

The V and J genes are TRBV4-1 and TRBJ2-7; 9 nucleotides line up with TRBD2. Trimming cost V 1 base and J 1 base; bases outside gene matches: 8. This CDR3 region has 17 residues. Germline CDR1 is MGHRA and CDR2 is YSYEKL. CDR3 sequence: CASSQGYSGGSSYEQYF. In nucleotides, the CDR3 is TGCGCCAGCAGCCAAGGCTATAGCGGGGGTTCTTCCTACGAGCAGTACTTC.

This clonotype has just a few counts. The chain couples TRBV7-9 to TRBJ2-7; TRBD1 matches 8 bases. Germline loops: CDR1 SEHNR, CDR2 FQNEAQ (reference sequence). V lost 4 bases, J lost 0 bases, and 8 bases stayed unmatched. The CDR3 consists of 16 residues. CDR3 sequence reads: CASSSGPGGHSYEQYF. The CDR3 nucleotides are TGTGCCAGCAGCTCGGGACCAGGGGGCCACTCCTACGAGCAGTACTTC. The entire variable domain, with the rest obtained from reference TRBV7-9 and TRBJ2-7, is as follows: DTGVSQNPRHKITKRGQNVTFRCDPISEHNRLYWYRQTLGQGPEFLTYFQNEAQLEKSRLLSDRFSAERPKGSFSTLEIQRTEQGDSAMYLCASSSGPGGHSYEQYFGPGTRLTVT.

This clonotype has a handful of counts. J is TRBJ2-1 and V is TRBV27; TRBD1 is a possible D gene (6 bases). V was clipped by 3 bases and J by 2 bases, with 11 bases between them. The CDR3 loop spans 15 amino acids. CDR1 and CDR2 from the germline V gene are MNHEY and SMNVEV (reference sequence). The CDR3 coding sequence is TGTGCCAGCAGTTTGACGGACAGCCCCTACAATGAGCAGTTCTTC. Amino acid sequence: CASSLTDSPYNEQFF.

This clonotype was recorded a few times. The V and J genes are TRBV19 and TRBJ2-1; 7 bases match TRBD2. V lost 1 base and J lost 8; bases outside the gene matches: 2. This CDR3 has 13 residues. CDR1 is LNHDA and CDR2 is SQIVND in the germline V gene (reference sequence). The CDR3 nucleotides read TGTGCCAGTAGTATAGGCAGCGGGGATGAGCAGTTCTTC. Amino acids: CASSIGSGDEQFF.

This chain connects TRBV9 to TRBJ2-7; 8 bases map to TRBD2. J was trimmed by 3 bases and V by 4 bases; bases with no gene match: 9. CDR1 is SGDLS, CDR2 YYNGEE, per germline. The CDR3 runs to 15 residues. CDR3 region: CASSPSGGLHYEQYF. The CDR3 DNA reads TGTGCCAGCAGCCCGAGCGGGGGCCTCCACTACGAGCAGTACTTC.

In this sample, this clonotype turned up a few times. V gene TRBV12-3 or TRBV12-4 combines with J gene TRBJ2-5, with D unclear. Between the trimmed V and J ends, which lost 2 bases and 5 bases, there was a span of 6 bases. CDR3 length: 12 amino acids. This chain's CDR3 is CASSLFGETQYF. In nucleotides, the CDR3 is TGTGCCAGCAGTTTATTCGGCGAGACCCAGTACTTC.

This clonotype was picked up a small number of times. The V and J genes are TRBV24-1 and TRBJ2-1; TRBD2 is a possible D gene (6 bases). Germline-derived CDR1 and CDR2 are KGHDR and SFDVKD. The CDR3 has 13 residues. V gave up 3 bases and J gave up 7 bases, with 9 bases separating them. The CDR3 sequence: CATSDGTYNEQFF. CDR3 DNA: TGTGCCACCAGTGATGGGACTTATAATGAGCAGTTCTTC.

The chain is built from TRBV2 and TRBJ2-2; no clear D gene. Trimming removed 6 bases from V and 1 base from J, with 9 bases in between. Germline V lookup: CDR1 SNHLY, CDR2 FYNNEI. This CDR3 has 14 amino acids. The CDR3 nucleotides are TGTGCCAGCAGACCCCGACAGAACACCGGGGAGCTGTTTTTT. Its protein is CASRPRQNTGELFF.

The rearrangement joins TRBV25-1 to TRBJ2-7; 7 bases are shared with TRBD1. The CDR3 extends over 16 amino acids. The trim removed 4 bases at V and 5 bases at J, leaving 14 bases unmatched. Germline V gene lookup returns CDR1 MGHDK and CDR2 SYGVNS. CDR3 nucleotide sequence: TGTGCCAGCAGTGTGGGGACAGTTCATATAGGGGACGAGCAGTACTTC. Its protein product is CASSVGTVHIGDEQYF.

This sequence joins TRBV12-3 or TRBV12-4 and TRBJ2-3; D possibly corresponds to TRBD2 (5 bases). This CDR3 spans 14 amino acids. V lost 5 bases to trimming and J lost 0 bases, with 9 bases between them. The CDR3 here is CASSPGSSTDTQYF. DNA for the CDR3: TGTGCCAGCAGTCCGGGGTCTAGCACAGATACGCAGTATTTT.

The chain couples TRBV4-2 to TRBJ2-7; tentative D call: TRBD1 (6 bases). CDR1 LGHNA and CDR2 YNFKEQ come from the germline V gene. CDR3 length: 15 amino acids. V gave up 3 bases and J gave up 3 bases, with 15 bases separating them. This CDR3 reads CASSQERGNLYEQYF. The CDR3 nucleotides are TGTGCCAGCAGCCAGGAGAGGGGGAACCTCTACGAGCAGTACTTC.